This entry describes one TCR beta chain. Its antigen is unidentified. The sample comes from a study of OX40 agonist ivuxolimab in advanced cancers. Turning to the study itself: Treatment of patients was with ivuxolimab, an agonistic anti-OX40 (CD134) antibody. Enrollees could have had prior anti-PD-1, anti-PD-L1 or anti-CTLA-4 therapy, which about 42% had received. Overall study results and limits: Normalized T-cell clonal expansion was also low in a subset of nonresponders.

Trimming left V 6 bases short and J 5 bases short, with 17 bases between. The germline gives CDR1 SGHNT, CDR2 YYREEE (reference sequence). The CDR3 loop spans 14 amino acids. This table comes from immunoSEQ multiplex PCR, and its TCRdb copy is limited to in-frame clones, with some not included. The sample lists over 45,000 clones, 70% to 90% seen once, with 0.8% to 1% in the top ten. A history of autoimmune disease or systemic immunosuppression excluded patients. This rearrangement joins TRBV5-4 to TRBJ2-5; D possibly matches TRBD1 or TRBD2 (5 bases each). Material: CD4+ or CD8+ T cells sorted from blood, obtained in a trial of the OX40 agonist ivuxolimab. This clonotype was sampled from an adult with an advanced solid tumor such as melanoma, head and neck, liver or kidney cancer. CDR3 residues: CASNIGASWETQYF. CDR3 bases: TGTGCCAGCAACATAGGGGCTAGCTGGGAGACCCAGTACTTC. Full variable domain (rest looked up from reference TRBV5-4 and TRBJ2-5): ETGVTQSPTHLIKTRGQQVTLRCSSQSGHNTVSWYQQALGQGPQFIFQYYREEENGRGNFPPRFSGLQFPNYSSELNVNALELDDSALYLCASNIGASWETQYFGPGTRLLVL.